Shown below are 24 T cell receptor beta chains from a single sample sequenced in a study of blood T cell repertoires in COVID-19. TCRdb's table, derived via immunoSEQ multiplex PCR, lists solely in-frame clones and lacks some. This table holds about 47,000 clones, about four fifths found once. The sequenced sample consisted of peripheral blood. The receptors come from an elderly woman with COVID-19, enrolled during active disease.

This rearrangement joins TRBV6-4 to TRBJ2-2, with TRBD2 matching over 8 bases. Germline trimming cut 3 bases from V and 5 bases from J; bases unmatched to any gene: 5. The CDR3 loop spans 15 amino acids. Germline V gives CDR1 MRHNA, CDR2 SNTAGT. CDR3 residues: CASSEEGGRTGELFF. In nucleotides, the CDR3 is TGTGCCAGCAGTGAAGAGGGCGGGAGGACCGGGGAGCTGTTTTTT.

This clone was observed a handful of times. The chain carries TRBV11-2 and TRBJ1-3, with D unclear. Germline assignment: CDR1 SGHAT and CDR2 FQNNGV. The CDR3 sequence is 15 residues long. V gave up 1 base and J gave up 2 bases, with 9 bases separating them. The CDR3 nucleotides read TGTGCCAGCAGCTTAGGGCATTTGGCTGGAAACACCATATATTTT. Its protein is CASSLGHLAGNTIYF.

The V call is TRBV24-1, the J call TRBJ2-2, with 7 positions matching TRBD1. This CDR3 is 15 amino acids long. With 4 bases clipped from V and 1 base from J, the junction kept 2 bases outside the gene matches. Germline V gene sequence: CDR1 KGHDR, CDR2 SFDVKD. This CDR3 is CATSDRGRNTGELFF. The CDR3 DNA is TGTGCCACCAGTGACAGGGGGAGGAACACCGGGGAGCTGTTTTTT.

This rearrangement joins TRBV15 to TRBJ2-1, with unresolved D. Per the germline V gene, CDR1 is LNHNV and CDR2 is YYDKDF (reference sequence). This CDR3 has 15 residues. V was shortened by 2 bases and J by 0 bases, with 8 bases between the two germline ends. This CDR3 reads CATSRTRSSYNEQFF. CDR3 sequence (DNA): TGTGCCACCAGCAGAACAAGGAGCTCCTACAATGAGCAGTTCTTC.

This clone has only one observation. The J gene is TRBJ2-3, the V gene TRBV19, with D perhaps matching TRBD2 (6 bases). The CDR3 runs 18 residues. CDR1 and CDR2 from the germline V gene are LNHDA and SQIVND (reference sequence). Between the trimmed V and J ends, which lost 3 bases and 2 bases, there was a span of 21 bases. The CDR3 DNA reads TGTGCCAGTAGTATGGGTCGGGGCAGCGGGCCTTTCACAGATACGCAGTATTTT. Translation gives CASSMGRGSGPFTDTQYF.

This clone was picked up a small number of times. This chain connects TRBV4-2 to TRBJ1-2; 7 bases are shared with TRBD1. Unmatched junction bases numbered 6, after V lost 1 base and J lost 4 bases. The CDR3 is made up of 15 amino acids. Germline CDR1 reads LGHNA; CDR2 reads YNFKEQ. CDR3 sequence reads: CASSQGPGTAYGYTF. The CDR3, as DNA: TGTGCCAGCAGCCAAGGTCCTGGGACAGCCTATGGCTACACCTTC.

The chain is built from TRBV19 and TRBJ2-1; TRBD2 agrees at 7 bases. The CDR3 runs to 15 residues. CDR1 is LNHDA and CDR2 is SQIVND in the germline V gene (reference sequence). Germline trimming cut 8 bases from V and 5 bases from J; bases unmatched to any gene: 12. CDR3 coding DNA: TGTGCCAGTTTAAGGGTCGGCGGGAGCCACAATGAGCAGTTCTTC. It codes for CASLRVGGSHNEQFF.

A few counts support this clone. The chain is built from TRBV19 and TRBJ2-3, with 10 bases aligning to TRBD2. The CDR3 is 15 residues long. V shed 0 bases, J shed 9 bases, and the junction held 6 bases outside the gene matches. Germline loops: CDR1 LNHDA, CDR2 SQIVND (reference sequence). The CDR3: CASSIDALAGATQYF. For the CDR3, the DNA is TGTGCCAGTAGTATAGACGCCCTAGCGGGAGCAACGCAGTATTTT.

The chain combines TRBV9 with TRBJ1-4; D gene ambiguous. This CDR3 comprises 14 residues. Germline CDR1 and CDR2: SGDLS and YYNGEE. V lost 0 bases and J lost 10, with 13 bases in between. The CDR3 DNA is TGTGCCAGCAGCGTAGGGTTGGAGAAAGGAAAACTGTTTTTT. Protein sequence: CASSVGLEKGKLFF.

The chain employs TRBV6-2 or TRBV6-3 and TRBJ1-5, with 9 bases matching TRBD1. Germline V gene lookup returns CDR1 MNHEY and CDR2 SVGEGT. V lost 4 bases to trimming and J lost 9 bases; unmatched junction nucleotides: 7. The CDR3 contains 14 residues. The DNA of the CDR3 is TGTGCCAGCAGTTCGACAGGGGGAAGCGTGCCCCAGCATTTT. This sequence encodes CASSSTGGSVPQHF.

Notes on this clone: Other nucleotide sequences in the sample specify the same CDR3. This chain joins TRBV12-3 or TRBV12-4 and TRBJ1-5; D unclear. The length of the CDR3 is 13 residues. Trimming left V 4 bases short and J 6 bases short, with 10 bases between. CDR3 loop: CASSSQTSQPQHF. The CDR3 DNA reads TGTGCCAGCAGTTCCCAGACTTCTCAGCCCCAGCATTTT.

The chain uses TRBV19 and TRBJ2-4; D is perhaps TRBD2 (6 bases). Trimming took 3 bases from V and 1 from J, leaving 16 bases between them. The CDR3 spans 17 residues. Germline assignment: CDR1 LNHDA and CDR2 SQIVND (reference sequence). The CDR3 DNA reads as TGTGCCAGTAGTATCGCCCCGCAACGGGGGGCCAAAAACATTCAGTACTTC. Translated: CASSIAPQRGAKNIQYF.

The chain couples TRBV5-1 to TRBJ2-3, with 11 bases identical to TRBD2. Germline V gene lookup returns CDR1 SGHRS and CDR2 YFSETQ. After removal of 4 bases from V and 3 bases from J, the junction contained 4 bases not matched to a gene. CDR3 size: 15 residues. The CDR3 spells CASSLTSGSTDTQYF. The DNA for the CDR3 is TGCGCCAGCAGCCTAACTAGCGGGAGTACAGATACGCAGTATTTT.

The rearrangement uses TRBV7-9 and TRBJ1-2; D might be TRBD1 (6 bases). V lost 5 bases and J lost 2, with 12 bases in between. Germline V gene sequence: CDR1 SEHNR, CDR2 FQNEAQ (reference sequence). This CDR3 region has 14 residues. As DNA, the CDR3 is TGTGCCAGCAGCAGGACAGCGGGAAACTATGGCTACACCTTC. It encodes CASSRTAGNYGYTF.

This chain connects TRBV19 to TRBJ1-1, with a tentative D call TRBD1 (5 bases). Trimming pared 4 bases from V and 0 bases from J, leaving 12 bases between. There are 15 residues in the CDR3. From germline, CDR1 is LNHDA and CDR2 SQIVND (reference sequence). CDR3 protein: CASSTPGGLNTEAFF. CDR3 bases: TGTGCCAGTAGTACCCCGGGGGGTCTGAACACTGAAGCTTTCTTT.

The chain links TRBV12-3 or TRBV12-4 to TRBJ1-5, with 8 bases aligning to TRBD1. The V segment lost 6 bases and the J segment 7 bases; nucleotides outside the gene matches: 5. This CDR3 contains 13 residues. Here the CDR3 reads CASSLTGDQPQHF. The CDR3 DNA is TGTGCCAGCAGCCTGACAGGGGACCAGCCCCAGCATTTT.

The chain recombines TRBV28 with TRBJ2-3; TRBD2 matches 11 bases. In germline, CDR1 is MDHEN, CDR2 SYDVKM. The CDR3 spans 17 residues. V shed 2 bases, J shed 5 bases, and the junction held 9 bases outside the gene matches. The DNA of the CDR3 is TGTGCCAGCAGTTTAAGGACTAGCGGGCGGGATCAAGATACGCAGTATTTT. Translated: CASSLRTSGRDQDTQYF.

The chain combines TRBV7-2 with TRBJ2-3; 8 bases match TRBD1. CDR1 and CDR2 (germline): SGHTA, FQGNSA. The CDR3 is 14 residues long. The trim removed 7 bases at V and 8 bases at J, leaving 11 bases unmatched. The CDR3 loop reads CASTLPRGQGTQYF. The DNA of the CDR3 is TGTGCCAGCACCCTGCCCAGGGGGCAGGGTACGCAGTATTTT.

The J gene is TRBJ2-3, the V gene TRBV18; TRBD1 matches 8 bases. The CDR3 has 15 amino acids. The V and J ends lost 2 bases and 1 base, in that order; junction bases with no gene match: 2. CDR1 is KGHSH, CDR2 LQKENI, per germline. The CDR3, as DNA: TGTGCCAGCTCACCAGAGACAGGGGGCACAGATACGCAGTATTTT. This encodes CASSPETGGTDTQYF. The full variable domain, rest sourced from reference TRBV18 and TRBJ2-3, is NAGVMQNPRHLVRRRGQEARLRCSPMKGHSHVYWYRQLPEEGLKFMVYLQKENIIDESGMPKERFSAEFPKEGPSILRIQQVVRGDSAAYFCASSPETGGTDTQYFGPGTRLTVL.

The chain is built from TRBV12-1 and TRBJ2-1; TRBD2 was called by the table and not checked on the DNA. TRBV12-1 is a pseudogene locus. This CDR3 comprises 15 residues. CDR3: CASSLTSGGPNEQFF. The CDR3 DNA follows: TGTGCCAGCAGCCTGACTAGCGGGGGGCCCAATGAGCAGTTCTTC.

The chain couples TRBV6-5 to TRBJ2-3; D gene unclear. The germline CDR1 and CDR2 sequences are MNHEY and SVGAGI. This CDR3 contains 14 residues. V gave up 6 bases and J gave up 2 bases, with 12 bases separating them. This CDR3 reads CASRPATHTDTQYF. CDR3 bases: TGTGCCAGCAGGCCTGCGACTCACACAGATACGCAGTATTTT.

This chain joins TRBV7-3 and TRBJ1-1; D gene unclear. The CDR3 is 13 residues long. Trimming took off 6 bases at V and 0 bases at J, with 8 bases between the two ends. Per the germline V gene, CDR1 is SGHTA and CDR2 is FQGTGA. CDR3 bases: TGTGCCAGCAGTCGGTTAATGAACACTGAAGCTTTCTTT. The encoded protein is CASSRLMNTEAFF. The whole variable domain, remainder taken from reference TRBV7-3 and TRBJ1-1, is GAGVSQTPSNKVTEKGKYVELRCDPISGHTALYWYRQSLGQGPEFLIYFQGTGAADDSGLPNDRFFAVRPEGSVSTLKIQRTERGDSAVYLCASSRLMNTEAFFGQGTRLTVV.

The chain carries TRBV28 and TRBJ1-2; 7 bases align to TRBD1. The CDR3 runs to 16 residues. Germline V lookup: CDR1 MDHEN, CDR2 SYDVKM. Trimming cost V 7 bases and J 0 bases; bases outside gene matches: 11. CDR3 DNA sequence: TGTGCCAGCACCCAACCGACAGGGACGGCTAACTATGGCTACACCTTC. Its translation: CASTQPTGTANYGYTF.

The chain uses TRBV5-4 and TRBJ1-6, with D perhaps matching TRBD1 (5 bases). Germline lookup yields CDR1 SGHNT and CDR2 YYREEE (reference sequence). The CDR3 sequence is 14 residues long. Trimming took off 2 bases at V and 12 bases at J, with 15 bases between the two ends. CDR3 coding DNA: TGTGCCAGCAGCTTCGGCAGGGTAATGGAACCCCTCCACTTT. Amino acids: CASSFGRVMEPLHF.